The 28 T cell receptor beta chains given below trace back to one sample, sequenced in a study of blood T cell repertoires in COVID-19. The repertoire was sequenced with immunoSEQ multiplex PCR; TCRdb's copy has only in-frame clones and lacks some. The sample has 65,000 to 70,000 clones, around 87% seen once. Sequenced sample: peripheral blood. Every receptor here comes from a man aged 35-49 years with COVID-19, enrolled during active disease.

The table lists this clone with a count of one. The CDR3 nucleotides are TGTGCCTGGGCAGGACAGGGGGGGGAGAACACTGAAGCTTTCTTT. Translation: CAWAGQGGENTEAFF. This chain connects TRBV30 to TRBJ1-1, with TRBD1 identical over 10 bases. CDR3 length equals 15 residues. Per germline, CDR1 GTSNPN and CDR2 SVGIG (reference sequence). With V trimmed by 5 bases and J by 1 base, 7 bases remained unmatched.

The chain combines TRBV18 with TRBJ1-6; 7 bases are a match to TRBD1. Per germline, CDR1 KGHSH and CDR2 LQKENI. V lost 1 base and J lost 14; bases outside the gene matches: 5. The CDR3 runs 13 residues. The chain's CDR3 is CASSPRQGGALHF. In DNA form, the CDR3 reads TGTGCCAGCTCACCACGACAGGGCGGGGCCCTCCACTTT.

The V gene is TRBV7-9, the J gene TRBJ1-2; TRBD1 matches 9 bases. The CDR3 has 15 residues. With 5 bases clipped from V and 3 bases from J, the junction kept 7 bases outside the gene matches. Germline CDR1 reads SEHNR; CDR2 reads FQNEAQ (reference sequence). The CDR3 reads CASSITGGKDYGYTF. The CDR3 DNA reads TGTGCCAGCAGCATAACAGGGGGCAAAGACTATGGCTACACCTTC.

This chain joins TRBV5-6 and TRBJ1-2, with 7 positions matching TRBD1. The CDR3 is 16 residues long. Germline CDR1 is SGHDT and CDR2 is YYEEEE. Trimming at V came to 4 bases and at J to 4 bases, leaving 13 bases not matched to a gene. The CDR3 loop reads CASSPEGAGGLYGYTF. The DNA for the CDR3 is TGTGCCAGCAGCCCGGAGGGGGCAGGGGGACTCTATGGCTACACCTTC.

This chain uses TRBV9 with TRBJ2-3, with a possible D match to TRBD2 (5 bases). Trimming removed 3 bases from V and 0 bases from J, with 11 bases in between. The CDR3 spans 15 residues. Germline CDR1 and CDR2: SGDLS and YYNGEE. The CDR3 is CASSASPGSTDTQYF. In nucleotides, the CDR3 is TGTGCCAGCAGCGCCAGTCCGGGGAGCACAGATACGCAGTATTTT.

This clone has only one observation. The CDR3 region is CASSPGHIESYEQYF. The CDR3 DNA sequence: TGTGCCAGCAGCCCGGGACACATTGAATCCTACGAGCAGTACTTC. The chain combines TRBV7-9 with TRBJ2-7; a possible D gene is TRBD1 (6 bases). The CDR3 sequence is 15 residues long. Trimming stripped 5 bases from V and 1 base from J, with 15 bases between. The germline V gene encodes CDR1 SEHNR and CDR2 FQNEAQ (reference sequence).

This chain joins TRBV6-1 and TRBJ1-5; D uncertain. Germline V CDR1 and CDR2: MNHNS, SASEGT. The CDR3 sequence is 18 residues long. V lost 4 bases to trimming and J lost 0 bases, with 19 bases between them. DNA for the CDR3: TGTGCCAGCAGTGCTCTAGAGGGCGCGTGGGATAGCAATCAGCCCCAGCATTTT. It codes for CASSALEGAWDSNQPQHF.

The V gene is TRBV2, the J gene TRBJ2-7; 10 bases align to TRBD1. Per germline, CDR1 SNHLY and CDR2 FYNNEI. There are 14 residues in the CDR3. Trimming took 8 bases from V and 1 from J; bases not matched to a gene: 5. CDR3 sequence reads: CASRWTGGSYEQYF. As DNA, the CDR3 is TGTGCCAGCCGATGGACAGGGGGATCCTACGAGCAGTACTTC.

The chain links TRBV6-4 to TRBJ2-1; TRBD1 aligns across 11 bases. The CDR3 is 16 amino acids. Trimming cost V 2 bases and J 7 bases; bases outside gene matches: 7. Germline V gene data show CDR1 as MRHNA and CDR2 as SNTAGT. The CDR3 DNA reads TGTGCCAGCAGTGACACGGACAGGGGGCTATTGAATGAGCAGTTCTTC. Translating gives CASSDTDRGLLNEQFF.

The chain has TRBV28 and TRBJ1-4; D possibly corresponds to TRBD1 (6 bases). Trimming took off 5 bases at V and 1 base at J, with 8 bases between the two ends. CDR1 MDHEN and CDR2 SYDVKM come from the germline V gene. The CDR3 loop spans 14 amino acids. The CDR3 is CASSEGVTNEKLFF. CDR3 DNA sequence: TGTGCCAGCAGTGAGGGGGTAACTAATGAAAAACTGTTTTTT. Looking up the rest from reference TRBV28 and TRBJ1-4 gives the full variable domain: DVKVTQSSRYLVKRTGEKVFLECVQDMDHENMFWYRQDPGLGLRLIYFSYDVKMKEKGDIPEGYSVSREKKERFSLILESASTNQTSMYLCASSEGVTNEKLFFGSGTQLSVL.

The chain recombines TRBV4-1 with TRBJ1-4; D call uncertain. The CDR3 has 15 residues. Germline CDR1 is MGHRA and CDR2 is YSYEKL. Between the trimmed V and J ends, which lost 1 base and 0 bases, there was a span of 6 bases. The CDR3 reads CASSQVGATNEKLFF. DNA for the CDR3: TGCGCCAGCAGCCAAGTGGGAGCAACTAATGAAAAACTGTTTTTT.

The chain is built from TRBV29-1 and TRBJ1-1; D not certain. There are 13 residues in the CDR3. Germline loops: CDR1 SQVTM, CDR2 ANQGSEA. Between the trimmed V and J ends, which lost 7 bases and 0 bases, there was a span of 12 bases. CDR3 in DNA: TGCAGCGCATCCGGGGATATGAACACTGAAGCTTTCTTT. It specifies CSASGDMNTEAFF.

This chain connects TRBV2 to TRBJ2-3; TRBD2 is a possible D gene (5 bases). V was clipped by 6 bases and J by 14 bases, with 21 bases between them. Germline CDR1 SNHLY, CDR2 FYNNEI. This CDR3 has 13 residues. This CDR3 is CASRLSEEAPLYF. The CDR3 DNA sequence: TGTGCCAGCAGATTGTCCGAGGAGGCTCCTTTGTATTTT.

This clone occurred once. The CDR3 protein is CASRMGASGETQYF. The CDR3, as DNA: TGTGCCAGTAGAATGGGGGCGTCCGGGGAGACCCAGTACTTC. The V gene is TRBV19, the J gene TRBJ2-5, with a weak D call TRBD1 (6 bases). Trimming cost V 6 bases and J 5 bases, with 16 bases left between them. This CDR3 is 14 amino acids long. Germline V gene lookup returns CDR1 LNHDA and CDR2 SQIVND (reference sequence).

The V gene is TRBV12-3 or TRBV12-4, the J gene TRBJ1-1; D may be TRBD1 (5 bases). This CDR3 spans 13 amino acids. V was trimmed by 7 bases and J by 6 bases, leaving 15 bases between them. Here the CDR3 DNA reads TGTGCCAGCAATCTCCAGGGAGGGGCTGAAGCTTTCTTT. It yields the protein CASNLQGGAEAFF.

The rearrangement links TRBV19 to TRBJ2-7, with 9 bases lining up with TRBD1. Germline trimming cut 10 bases from V and 2 bases from J; bases unmatched to any gene: 15. Germline V CDR1 and CDR2: LNHDA, SQIVND (reference sequence). This CDR3 is built from 16 residues. CDR3 nucleotides: TGTGCCACCAGGGAAAAGGTGGGGACAGGGACCTACGAGCAGTACTTC. Protein: CATREKVGTGTYEQYF.

Here the CDR3 reads CASSQDSSRGSSGNTIYF. For the CDR3, the DNA is TGCGCCAGCAGCCAAGACTCAAGCAGGGGTAGCTCTGGAAACACCATATATTTT. The chain is built from TRBV4-1 and TRBJ1-3, with D maybe TRBD1 (6 bases). Germline CDR1 and CDR2: MGHRA and YSYEKL. The CDR3 is 18 residues long. The V end was cut by 0 bases, the J end by 0 bases, with 15 bases between.

This clone appeared once. The genes are TRBV27 and TRBJ1-5; TRBD1 matches at 9 bases. Looked up from germline, CDR1 is MNHEY and CDR2 is SMNVEV (reference sequence). The CDR3 totals 14 residues. J was trimmed by 9 bases and V by 6 bases; bases with no gene match: 9. The CDR3 DNA sequence: TGTGCCAGCAGGGTGGGACAGGGTTTGGCGCCCCAGCATTTT. This codes for CASRVGQGLAPQHF.

This clone showed up just a few times. The chain couples TRBV24-1 to TRBJ2-1, with a weak D call TRBD1 (5 bases). Germline assignment: CDR1 KGHDR and CDR2 SFDVKD. The ends were cut back, 5 bases at V and 4 bases at J, with 5 bases in the middle. The CDR3 covers 12 residues. CDR3: CATSAGYNEQFF. In DNA, the CDR3 is TGTGCCACCAGTGCAGGGTACAATGAGCAGTTCTTC.

The rearrangement uses TRBV5-1 and TRBJ2-5; 7 nucleotides line up with TRBD2. The CDR3 has 15 residues. The trim removed 4 bases at V and 4 bases at J, leaving 10 bases unmatched. The germline gives CDR1 SGHRS, CDR2 YFSETQ. The chain's CDR3 is CASSPFPGGAETQYF. The CDR3 DNA reads as TGCGCCAGCAGCCCCTTCCCGGGGGGTGCAGAGACCCAGTACTTC.

The V gene is TRBV27, the J gene TRBJ2-6, with D possibly being TRBD1 (6 bases). From germline, CDR1 is MNHEY and CDR2 SMNVEV (reference sequence). The CDR3 is 16 amino acids. Trimming cost V 6 bases and J 0 bases, with 12 bases left between them. The DNA of the CDR3 is TGTGCCAGCAGGGCAGGGGTGAGCTCTGGGGCCAACGTCCTGACTTTC. It yields the protein CASRAGVSSGANVLTF.

The chain uses TRBV6-5 and TRBJ2-5, with D maybe TRBD2 (5 bases). This CDR3 comprises 14 residues. CDR1 and CDR2 from the germline V gene are MNHEY and SVGAGI. Trimming removed 5 bases at V and 10 bases at J, with 20 bases between. The CDR3 DNA follows: TGTGCCAGCAGTAAGGAGGTTAAGGGCGAAGACCAGTACTTC. Protein: CASSKEVKGEDQYF.

V usage is TRBV6-2 or TRBV6-3 and J usage is TRBJ1-6; D is unclear. The CDR3 has 13 amino acids. The V gene lost 6 bases and the J gene lost 10 bases, with 13 bases spanning the gap. Germline V gene lookup returns CDR1 MNHEY and CDR2 SVGEGT. This CDR3 is CASSRDGRSPLHF. The CDR3 region has the DNA TGTGCCAGCAGCAGAGACGGGAGATCACCCCTCCACTTT.

The J gene is TRBJ2-3, the V gene TRBV9; a possible D gene is TRBD2 (5 bases). Germline CDR1 and CDR2: SGDLS and YYNGEE. The V gene lost 4 bases and the J gene lost 1 base, with 13 bases spanning the gap. The CDR3 is 15 residues long. The CDR3 DNA follows: TGTGCCAGCAGCCTCAGGACTCTTGGCACAGATACGCAGTATTTT. Protein product: CASSLRTLGTDTQYF.

The chain has TRBV7-8 and TRBJ2-7; D is perhaps TRBD1 (6 bases). V dropped 1 base and J dropped 3 bases, with 13 bases sitting between them. The CDR3 spans 15 residues. Germline CDR1 SGHVS, CDR2 FQNEAQ. This CDR3 is CASSLGVGTLYEQYF. The CDR3 bases are TGTGCCAGCAGCTTAGGAGTGGGGACACTCTACGAGCAGTACTTC.

The rearrangement uses TRBV19 and TRBJ1-1; D unclear. With 2 bases removed from V and 6 bases from J, the gap between germline ends came to 13 bases. Per the germline V gene, CDR1 is LNHDA and CDR2 is SQIVND (reference sequence). The CDR3 extends over 14 amino acids. The CDR3 region has the DNA TGTGCCAGTAGTATAACCCTACGGAGGCCTGAAGCTTTCTTT. It specifies CASSITLRRPEAFF.

Written as DNA, the CDR3 is TGTGCCAGCAGCTCCGGGACTAGCGGGGCGGAGACCCAGTACTTC. It encodes CASSSGTSGAETQYF. The chain combines TRBV7-9 with TRBJ2-5; 13 bases line up with TRBD2. The V segment lost 4 bases and the J segment 5 bases; nucleotides outside the gene matches: 4. Germline CDR1 SEHNR, CDR2 FQNEAQ (reference sequence). The CDR3 extends over 15 amino acids. Filled out from reference TRBV7-9 and TRBJ2-5, the complete variable domain reads DTGVSQNPRHKITKRGQNVTFRCDPISEHNRLYWYRQTLGQGPEFLTYFQNEAQLEKSRLLSDRFSAERPKGSFSTLEIQRTEQGDSAMYLCASSSGTSGAETQYFGPGTRLLVL.

This clone was recorded once. The chain is built from TRBV30 and TRBJ2-1, with D possibly TRBD2 on 6 matching bases. Germline CDR1 is GTSNPN and CDR2 is SVGIG (reference sequence). V was pared by 0 bases and J by 0 bases, with 12 bases between. The CDR3 is 16 amino acids. CDR3: CAWSVSGSGSYNEQFF. The CDR3 nucleotides are TGTGCCTGGAGTGTTTCGGGTAGCGGCTCCTACAATGAGCAGTTCTTC. The full variable domain, completed using reference TRBV30 and TRBJ2-1, is SQTIHQWPATLVQPVGSPLSLECTVEGTSNPNLYWYRQAAGRGLQLLFYSVGIGQISSEVPQNLSASRPQDRQFILSSKKLLLSDSGFYLCAWSVSGSGSYNEQFFGPGTRLTVL.